Below, 8 T cell receptor beta chains from the same sample are listed, as sequenced in a study of shared T cell receptors in the human thymus. Generated by immunoSEQ multiplex PCR, the TCRdb table keeps only in-frame clones and is missing some. The sample comprises approximately 400,000 clones, 95% of which are singletons, and roughly 0.021% rests with the top ten. Source material: thymocytes. These receptors were taken from a human donor.

The chain joins TRBV4-1 to TRBJ1-3, with a tentative D call TRBD1 (5 bases). Germline V gives CDR1 MGHRA, CDR2 YSYEKL. The CDR3 spans 18 residues. Trimming shortened V by 0 bases and J by 4 bases, and 19 bases separated the two germline ends. The CDR3 sequence is CASSQEGSRGHRGNTIYF. The DNA for the CDR3 is TGCGCCAGCAGCCAAGAAGGGTCTAGGGGTCACCGCGGAAACACCATATATTTT.

J is TRBJ2-1 and V is TRBV10-3; 10 positions match TRBD2. This CDR3 has 12 amino acids. Germline CDR1 is ENHRY and CDR2 is SYGVKD. The trim removed 7 bases at V and 8 bases at J, leaving 2 bases unmatched. CDR3 protein: CAITGTSDEQFF. In DNA, the CDR3 is TGTGCCATCACCGGGACTAGCGATGAGCAGTTCTTC.

V and J are TRBV5-4 and TRBJ2-4, with unresolved D. Germline V lookup: CDR1 SGHNT, CDR2 YYREEE (reference sequence). CDR3 length: 14 residues. V lost 4 bases and J lost 1, with 9 bases in between. The CDR3 is CASSISEAKNIQYF. As DNA, the CDR3 is TGTGCCAGCAGCATAAGTGAGGCCAAAAACATTCAGTACTTC.

The rearrangement joins TRBV4-3 to TRBJ2-6; possible D gene TRBD1, 5 bases. In germline, CDR1 is LGHNA, CDR2 YSLEER. The CDR3 runs 16 residues. The V and J ends lost 4 bases and 0 bases respectively, with 10 bases between them. This CDR3 is CASSLWQGSGANVLTF. CDR3 DNA: TGCGCCAGCAGCCTTTGGCAGGGCTCTGGGGCCAACGTCCTGACTTTC.

The chain links TRBV28 to TRBJ1-2; D not resolved. Germline V gene sequence: CDR1 MDHEN, CDR2 SYDVKM. The CDR3 is made up of 16 amino acids. V was clipped by 5 bases and J by 0 bases, with 16 bases between them. CDR3 in amino acids: CASSPPGTVPNYGYTF. CDR3 coding DNA: TGTGCCAGCAGTCCCCCCGGAACCGTTCCTAACTATGGCTACACCTTC.

This clone was observed once. The gene calls are TRBV5-5 and TRBJ2-7, with 12 bases lining up with TRBD2. Germline V gives CDR1 SGHKS, CDR2 YYEKEE (reference sequence). With 4 bases clipped from V and 3 bases from J, the junction kept 8 bases outside the gene matches. The CDR3 is 16 residues long. Here the CDR3 DNA reads TGTGCCAGCAGCCCCAAGACTAGCGGGAGCCACTACGAGCAGTACTTC. Translating gives CASSPKTSGSHYEQYF.

This chain uses TRBV7-3 with TRBJ1-2; 7 bases line up with TRBD1. J lost 4 bases, V lost 5 bases, and 1 base had no gene match. Germline lookup yields CDR1 SGHTA and CDR2 FQGTGA. The CDR3 loop spans 12 amino acids. The CDR3 protein is CASSDRAYGYTF. CDR3 coding DNA: TGTGCCAGCAGCGACAGGGCCTATGGCTACACCTTC.

This rearrangement joins TRBV7-3 to TRBJ2-6; D is undetermined. The germline V gene encodes CDR1 SGHTA and CDR2 FQGTGA. CDR3 size: 15 residues. V lost 2 bases and J 1 base, leaving 6 bases between the germline ends. The DNA of the CDR3 is TGTGCCAGCAGCTTAGGCAGGTCTGGGGCCAACGTCCTGACTTTC. It specifies CASSLGRSGANVLTF. Full variable domain (missing parts from reference TRBV7-3 and TRBJ2-6): GAGVSQTPSNKVTEKGKYVELRCDPISGHTALYWYRQSLGQGPEFLIYFQGTGAADDSGLPNDRFFAVRPEGSVSTLKIQRTERGDSAVYLCASSLGRSGANVLTFGAGSRLTVL.